This T cell receptor beta chain was sequenced for a study of identical twins. This clonotype turned up a few times. The antigen remains undetermined. Using its own MiXCR run on the 5' RACE reads, TCRdb lists one record per CDR3 protein. The table has around 500,000 distinct CDR3 sequences, 12% to 15% seen once. Healthy Caucasian donors formed the entire cohort. There are 14 residues in the CDR3. Trimming shortened V by 8 bases and J by 2 bases, and 15 bases separated the two germline ends. Whole-study findings and limits: Findings depended on cross-sectional statistics rather than tracking the same donors. A lower insertion count was a feature of abundant cord blood beta clonotypes, with no such feature in memory repertoires.

Separately, the same data were catalogued under a study of yellow fever vaccine responses in identical twins.

The clonotype originates from a woman aged 18-29 years in good health. The rearrangement joins TRBV12-3 or TRBV12-4 to TRBJ1-2, with TRBD1 as a possible D gene (6 bases). Specimen: CD4+ T cells sorted from blood. For the CDR3, the DNA is TGTGCCAGCTGTCTCACCCAGGGGAACTATGGCTACACCTTC. Protein sequence: CASCLTQGNYGYTF.